This T cell receptor (beta chain) was retrieved from a study of T cells in tuberculosis. As for the study in general: The T cells targeted glucose monomycolate, a mycobacterial lipid, via CD1B. Study outcomes and limitations: Some low-affinity tetramer-binding T cells may be absent from this sample.

The length of the CDR3 is 14 residues. The germline V gene encodes CDR1 SQVTM and CDR2 ANQGSEA. V lost 5 bases to trimming and J lost 6 bases; unmatched junction nucleotides: 8. Thawed, overnight-rested PBMC were stained with GMM-loaded CD1B tetramer, viability dye and anti-CD3, then sorted. The CD1B tetramers carried C32 glucose monomycolate purified from Rhodococcus equi. Before cryopreservation, the sorted PBMC lost their CD14-expressing monocytes. Assay: immunoSEQ multiplex PCR; the TCRdb copy retains only in-frame clones and omits some. The sample includes approximately 60,000 clones, 81% of them seen just once.

The chain joins TRBV29-1 to TRBJ2-5; TRBD2 aligns across 11 bases. Material for sequencing was CD1b-GMM tetramer-negative cells sorted from PBMCs. The TCR comes from an adult woman with latent tuberculosis. The CDR3: CSVHSGGAEKTQYF. In DNA form, the CDR3 reads TGCAGCGTTCATAGCGGGGGGGCCGAAAAGACCCAGTACTTC.